The rows below give T cell receptor beta chains drawn from one sample of a study of blood T cell repertoires in COVID-19. Clones were sequenced by immunoSEQ multiplex PCR, and TCRdb holds only the in-frame ones, with some missing. Here the sample spans approximately 300,000 clones, less than 85% being singletons. Material for sequencing was PBMCs or T cells enriched from blood (not recorded which). All receptors come from a woman aged 30 to 39 who had been exposed to COVID-19. The CDR3 runs from the conserved cysteine through the conserved F or W. The order of the fields is CDR3 DNA, CDR3 protein, CDR3 length, J gene, V gene, clone size, D gene. The D gene is left open where the match is weak. Not every row has a clone size; where given, it reads once, few, many or a size class.

TGTGCCAGCAGAACCGCGGGGGGGCGGGAGACCCAGTACTTC	CASRTAGGRETQYF	14	TRBJ2-5	TRBV6-5	NA	TRBD2
TGTGCCAGTAGTATAGGGAGCGGGCCTCTCCAAGAGACCCAGTACTTC	CASSIGSGPLQETQYF	16	TRBJ2-5	TRBV19	NA	NA
TGTGCCAGCAGTGACCCGCTAAGCAATCAGCCCCAGCATTTT	CASSDPLSNQPQHF	14	TRBJ1-5	TRBV2	NA	NA
TGTGCCAGCAGAGTAGCGGGGACAGATACGCAGTATTTT	CASRVAGTDTQYF	13	TRBJ2-3	TRBV6-5	NA	TRBD2
TGTGCCAGCAGTGAACCGGGACTATGGGACAATGAGCAGTTCTTC	CASSEPGLWDNEQFF	15	TRBJ2-1	TRBV6-1	NA	TRBD2
TGTGCCATCAGTGAGGGGGGAGGAGAGACCCAGTACTTC	CAISEGGGETQYF	13	TRBJ2-5	TRBV10-3	NA	NA
TGCGCCAGCAGCCGTGGTGGACAGGCTCTGTACTTCTTT	CASSRGGQALYFF	13	TRBJ1-1	TRBV5-1	once	TRBD1
TGCGCCAGCAGCACCGGGGAGGTGGGGAATGAGCAGTTCTTC	CASSTGEVGNEQFF	14	TRBJ2-1	TRBV5-1	NA	NA
TGTGCCAGCAGCAACACCGGGACAGGGGCGCAAGAGACCCAGTACTTC	CASSNTGTGAQETQYF	16	TRBJ2-5	TRBV7-9	few	TRBD1
TGTGCCTGGATACATTTGGACAGGAACTATGGCTACACCTTC	CAWIHLDRNYGYTF	14	TRBJ1-2	TRBV30	NA	TRBD1
TGTGCCAGCAGTGCCGTTTGGGAGGACACTGAAGCTTTCTTT	CASSAVWEDTEAFF	14	TRBJ1-1	TRBV6-2/TRBV6-3	NA	NA
TGCGCCAGCAGTGAGCAATTGAACACTGAAGCTTTCTTT	CASSEQLNTEAFF	13	TRBJ1-1	TRBV10-1	NA	NA
TGTGCCAGCAGTCGAGGGGGGGCTTTGAACACTGAAGCTTTCTTT	CASSRGGALNTEAFF	15	TRBJ1-1	TRBV6-5	NA	NA
TGTGCCTGGAGTCCCCAGGGACAGGGAGGAGAGACCCAGTACTTC	CAWSPQGQGGETQYF	15	TRBJ2-5	TRBV30	once	TRBD1
TGCGCCAGCAGCCAAGATCTACTAGCTGCCTACGAGCAGTACTTC	CASSQDLLAAYEQYF	15	TRBJ2-7	TRBV4-1	NA	NA
TGTGCCAGCAGCCCAGGACTAGCATCTGACGGGGAGCTGTTTTTT	CASSPGLASDGELFF	15	TRBJ2-2	TRBV13	NA	TRBD2
TGTGCCAGCAGGTGGCGGGGGGCAGAGAACACTGAAGCTTTCTTT	CASRWRGAENTEAFF	15	TRBJ1-1	TRBV13	NA	NA
TGTGCCAGCAGCGTAGGTAAAAGCGGACTAGCGGGACTCAATGAGCAGTTCTTC	CASSVGKSGLAGLNEQFF	18	TRBJ2-1	TRBV9	NA	TRBD2
TGTGCCAGCAGCCAGGGACAGGTTAATTCACCCCTCCACTTT	CASSQGQVNSPLHF	14	TRBJ1-6	TRBV7-2	NA	TRBD1
TGTGCCAGCAGCCGGTTGACAGGGGACAATGAGCAGTTCTTC	CASSRLTGDNEQFF	14	TRBJ2-1	TRBV11-3	NA	TRBD1
TGTGCCAGTAGTATATTAGCGGGGGCTCTCACAGATACGCAGTATTTT	CASSILAGALTDTQYF	16	TRBJ2-3	TRBV19	NA	TRBD2
TGTGCCAGCAGCTTATACAGGGTTGTCGCAGATACGCAGTATTTT	CASSLYRVVADTQYF	15	TRBJ2-3	TRBV7-9	NA	NA
TGCAGCGTTGCAGGCCGAGGGCTCACAGATACGCAGTATTTT	CSVAGRGLTDTQYF	14	TRBJ2-3	TRBV29-1	NA	NA
TGTGCCAGCAGTCCAAGTACTAGCGGGGGAGACGAGCAGTACTTC	CASSPSTSGGDEQYF	15	TRBJ2-7	TRBV28	NA	TRBD2
TGTGCCAGCAGCTCAACAGGGGGCATGAACACTGAAGCTTTCTTT	CASSSTGGMNTEAFF	15	TRBJ1-1	TRBV7-2	NA	TRBD1
TGTGCCAGCAGTTACGGAGGGGTGCGTAACTATGGCTACACCTTC	CASSYGGVRNYGYTF	15	TRBJ1-2	TRBV6-2/TRBV6-3	NA	NA
TGCGCCAGCAGCTCGGGACAGGAAAGTTCACCCCTCCACTTT	CASSSGQESSPLHF	14	TRBJ1-6	TRBV5-1	many	TRBD1
TGCGCCAGCAGCGCAAGTACTAGCGGGAGGTTCACAGATACGCAGTATTTT	CASSASTSGRFTDTQYF	17	TRBJ2-3	TRBV4-1	NA	TRBD2
TGTGCCAGCAGCTACCGGGCGGGGGCCAAAAACATTCAGTACTTC	CASSYRAGAKNIQYF	15	TRBJ2-4	TRBV7-2	NA	NA